Presented here are 12 T cell receptor beta chains from one specimen sequenced in a study of cytomegalovirus exposure and HLA in healthy donors. With 60 Vbeta and 13 Jbeta primers, the PCR was carried out. The protocol was immunoSEQ multiplex PCR, while the TCRdb copy is restricted to in-frame clones and leaves out a portion. The table has 100,000 to 150,000 clones, 77% seen once. Input material: PBMCs. The receptors here all came from a woman in her thirties or forties in good health and CMV-seropositive.

This chain uses TRBV6-1 with TRBJ2-7; D may be TRBD2 (7 bases). V was shortened by 2 bases and J by 0 bases, with 17 bases between the two germline ends. The CDR3 runs to 17 residues. Germline lookup yields CDR1 MNHNS and CDR2 SASEGT. The CDR3 nucleotides read TGTGCCAGCAGTGAATACGGGGGGCAGGGGAACTCCTACGAGCAGTACTTC. It translates to CASSEYGGQGNSYEQYF.

The gene calls are TRBV6-1 and TRBJ2-3, with 13 positions matching TRBD2. This CDR3 region has 16 residues. Trimming took 4 bases from V and 6 from J; bases not matched to a gene: 7. Germline V CDR1 and CDR2: MNHNS, SASEGT. CDR3 amino acids: CASSGPTSGRSDTQYF. The CDR3 DNA sequence: TGTGCCAGCAGTGGTCCGACTAGCGGGAGGAGCGATACGCAGTATTTT.

The chain is built from TRBV6-5 and TRBJ1-4; D gene unclear. V was trimmed by 6 bases and J by 0 bases, leaving 2 bases between them. CDR3 size: 12 residues. Germline assignment: CDR1 MNHEY and CDR2 SVGAGI. The DNA of the CDR3 is TGTGCCAGCAGCGCAACTAATGAAAAACTGTTTTTT. This codes for CASSATNEKLFF.

CDR3 region: CAWSIGAYEQYF. In nucleotides, the CDR3 is TGTGCCTGGAGTATAGGGGCCTACGAGCAGTACTTC. The chain carries TRBV30 and TRBJ2-7; possibly TRBD1 for D (5 bases). Germline V gene data show CDR1 as GTSNPN and CDR2 as SVGIG (reference sequence). V lost 2 bases, J lost 2 bases, and 7 bases lay in between. The CDR3 is 12 residues long.

The chain combines TRBV19 with TRBJ1-1; D remains unclear. The CDR3 contains 14 residues. The V gene lost 7 bases and the J gene lost 7 bases, with 19 bases spanning the gap. Germline V CDR1 and CDR2: LNHDA, SQIVND (reference sequence). The CDR3 loop reads CASKDYSPTFEAFF. As DNA, the CDR3 is TGTGCCAGTAAGGATTACAGCCCTACGTTTGAAGCTTTCTTT.

The chain carries TRBV2 and TRBJ2-6; 10 nucleotides match TRBD1. This CDR3 comprises 16 residues. From germline, CDR1 is SNHLY and CDR2 FYNNEI. V shed 6 bases, J shed 2 bases, and the junction held 4 bases outside the gene matches. The DNA for the CDR3 is TGTGCCAGCAGAGAGACAGGGGGCCCTGGGGCCAACGTCCTGACTTTC. Amino acid sequence: CASRETGGPGANVLTF.

The chain joins TRBV30 to TRBJ2-2; weak D call: TRBD2 (6 bases). The CDR3 has 14 residues. Germline V lookup: CDR1 GTSNPN, CDR2 SVGIG (reference sequence). With 6 bases removed from V and 7 bases from J, the gap between germline ends came to 18 bases. In DNA, the CDR3 is TGTGCCTGCAATCCTCGGAGGGTACACGGGGAGCTGTTTTTT. Its protein product is CACNPRRVHGELFF.

V is TRBV28 and J is TRBJ2-7, with TRBD2 matching over 7 bases. Germline V gene lookup returns CDR1 MDHEN and CDR2 SYDVKM. With 4 bases clipped from V and 1 base from J, the junction kept 16 bases outside the gene matches. This CDR3 comprises 18 residues. The CDR3, as DNA: TGTGCCAGCAGTTCCCTCGCCTCTAGCGGAGGCGGATCCTACGAGCAGTACTTC. Translating it yields CASSSLASSGGGSYEQYF. Variable domain in full (rest from reference TRBV28 and TRBJ2-7): DVKVTQSSRYLVKRTGEKVFLECVQDMDHENMFWYRQDPGLGLRLIYFSYDVKMKEKGDIPEGYSVSREKKERFSLILESASTNQTSMYLCASSSLASSGGGSYEQYFGPGTRLTVT.

This clone was seen once. V gene TRBV30 combines with J gene TRBJ2-7; 10 bases are a match to TRBD2. The CDR3 is 14 residues long. V was clipped by 4 bases and J by 3 bases; unmatched bases: 6. From germline, CDR1 is GTSNPN and CDR2 SVGIG (reference sequence). This CDR3 reads CAWTSLAGVYEQYF. Here the CDR3 DNA reads TGTGCCTGGACCTCGCTAGCGGGAGTCTACGAGCAGTACTTC. Together with reference TRBV30 and TRBJ2-7, the CDR3 gives the full variable domain: SQTIHQWPATLVQPVGSPLSLECTVEGTSNPNLYWYRQAAGRGLQLLFYSVGIGQISSEVPQNLSASRPQDRQFILSSKKLLLSDSGFYLCAWTSLAGVYEQYFGPGTRLTVT.

The rearrangement joins TRBV4-1 to TRBJ1-3; TRBD1 aligns across 7 bases. The CDR3 loop spans 16 amino acids. The trim removed 4 bases at V and 1 base at J, leaving 7 bases unmatched. Germline lookup yields CDR1 MGHRA and CDR2 YSYEKL. CDR3 residues: CASSPRGTASGNTIYF. The CDR3 DNA reads as TGCGCCAGCAGCCCTAGGGGGACAGCTTCTGGAAACACCATATATTTT.

The V and J genes are TRBV5-1 and TRBJ2-3, with 10 bases matching TRBD2. Germline V lookup: CDR1 SGHRS, CDR2 YFSETQ. Germline trimming cut 4 bases from V and 6 bases from J; bases unmatched to any gene: 5. CDR3 length: 14 amino acids. The CDR3 protein is CASSPSGRADTQYF. CDR3 DNA sequence: TGCGCCAGCAGCCCTAGCGGGAGAGCGGATACGCAGTATTTT. Full variable domain (outside the CDR3, taken from reference TRBV5-1 and TRBJ2-3): KAGVTQTPRYLIKTRGQQVTLSCSPISGHRSVSWYQQTPGQGLQFLFEYFSETQRNKGNFPGRFSGRQFSNSRSEMNVSTLELGDSALYLCASSPSGRADTQYFGPGTRLTVL.

J is TRBJ2-5 and V is TRBV9; D might be TRBD2 (5 bases). Trimming stripped 6 bases from V and 5 bases from J, with 17 bases between. The CDR3 is 14 residues long. The germline gives CDR1 SGDLS, CDR2 YYNGEE. The CDR3: CASTQDMEAETQYF. The CDR3 nucleotides are TGTGCCAGCACCCAAGATATGGAGGCGGAGACCCAGTACTTC.